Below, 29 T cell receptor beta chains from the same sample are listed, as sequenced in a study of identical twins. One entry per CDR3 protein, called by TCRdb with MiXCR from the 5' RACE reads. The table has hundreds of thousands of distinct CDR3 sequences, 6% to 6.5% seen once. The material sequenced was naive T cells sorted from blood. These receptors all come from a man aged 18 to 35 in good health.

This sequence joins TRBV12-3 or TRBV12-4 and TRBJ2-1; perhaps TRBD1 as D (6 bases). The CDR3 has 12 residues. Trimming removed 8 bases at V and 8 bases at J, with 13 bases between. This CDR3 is CASGQGWHEQFF. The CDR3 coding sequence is TGTGCCAGCGGGCAGGGGTGGCATGAGCAGTTCTTC.

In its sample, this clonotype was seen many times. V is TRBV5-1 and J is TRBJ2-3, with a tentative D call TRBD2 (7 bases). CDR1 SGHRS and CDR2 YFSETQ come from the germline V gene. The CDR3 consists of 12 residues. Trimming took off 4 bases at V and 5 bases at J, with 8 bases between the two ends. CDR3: CASSRGGDTQYF. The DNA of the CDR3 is TGCGCCAGCAGCAGGGGGGGAGATACGCAGTATTTT. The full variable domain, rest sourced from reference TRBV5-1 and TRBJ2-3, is KAGVTQTPRYLIKTRGQQVTLSCSPISGHRSVSWYQQTPGQGLQFLFEYFSETQRNKGNFPGRFSGRQFSNSRSEMNVSTLELGDSALYLCASSRGGDTQYFGPGTRLTVL.

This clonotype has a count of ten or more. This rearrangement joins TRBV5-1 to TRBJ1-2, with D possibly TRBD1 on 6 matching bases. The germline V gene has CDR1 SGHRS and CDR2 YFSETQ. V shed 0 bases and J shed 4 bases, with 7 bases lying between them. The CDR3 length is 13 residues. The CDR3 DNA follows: TGCGCCAGCAGCTTGGAGGACAGCTATGGCTACACCTTC. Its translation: CASSLEDSYGYTF. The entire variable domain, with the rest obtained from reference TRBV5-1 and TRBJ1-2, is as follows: KAGVTQTPRYLIKTRGQQVTLSCSPISGHRSVSWYQQTPGQGLQFLFEYFSETQRNKGNFPGRFSGRQFSNSRSEMNVSTLELGDSALYLCASSLEDSYGYTFGSGTRLTVV.

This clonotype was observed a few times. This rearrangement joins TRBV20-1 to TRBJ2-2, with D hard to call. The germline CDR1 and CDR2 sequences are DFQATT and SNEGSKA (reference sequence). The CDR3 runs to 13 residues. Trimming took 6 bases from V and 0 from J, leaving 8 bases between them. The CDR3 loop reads CSAPPPNTGELFF. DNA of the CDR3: TGCAGTGCCCCCCCCCCGAACACCGGGGAGCTGTTTTTT.

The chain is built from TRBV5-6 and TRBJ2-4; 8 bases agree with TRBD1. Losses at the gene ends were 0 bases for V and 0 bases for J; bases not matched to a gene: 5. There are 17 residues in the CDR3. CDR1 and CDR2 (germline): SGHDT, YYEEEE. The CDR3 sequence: CASSLAKQGGAKNIQYF. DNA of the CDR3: TGTGCCAGCAGCTTGGCGAAACAGGGGGGAGCCAAAAACATTCAGTACTTC.

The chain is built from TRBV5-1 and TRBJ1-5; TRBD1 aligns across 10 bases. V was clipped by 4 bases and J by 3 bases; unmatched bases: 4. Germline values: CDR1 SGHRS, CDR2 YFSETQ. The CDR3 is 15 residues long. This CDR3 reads CASSAGTGDNQPQHF. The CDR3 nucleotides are TGCGCCAGCAGCGCCGGGACAGGGGACAATCAGCCCCAGCATTTT.

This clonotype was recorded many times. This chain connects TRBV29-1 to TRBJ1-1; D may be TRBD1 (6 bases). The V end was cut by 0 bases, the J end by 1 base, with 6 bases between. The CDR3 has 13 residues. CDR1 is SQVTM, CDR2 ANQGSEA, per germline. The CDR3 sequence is CSVEEQGNTEAFF. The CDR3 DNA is TGCAGCGTTGAAGAACAGGGGAACACTGAAGCTTTCTTT. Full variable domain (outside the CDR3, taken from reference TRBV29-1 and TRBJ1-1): SAVISQKPSRDICQRGTSLTIQCQVDSQVTMMFWYRQQPGQSLTLIATANQGSEATYESGFVIDKFPISRPNLTFSTLTVSNMSPEDSSIYLCSVEEQGNTEAFFGQGTRLTVV.

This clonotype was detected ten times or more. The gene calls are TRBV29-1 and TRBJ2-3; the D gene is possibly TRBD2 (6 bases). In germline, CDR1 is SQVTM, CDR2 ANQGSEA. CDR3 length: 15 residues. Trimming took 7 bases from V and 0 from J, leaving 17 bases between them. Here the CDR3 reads CSAEEGTSSTDTQYF. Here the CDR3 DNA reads TGCAGCGCTGAGGAAGGGACTTCCAGCACAGATACGCAGTATTTT.

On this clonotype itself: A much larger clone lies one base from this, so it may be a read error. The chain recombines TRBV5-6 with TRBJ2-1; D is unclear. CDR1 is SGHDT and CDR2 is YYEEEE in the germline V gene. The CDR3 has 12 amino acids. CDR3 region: CVSSFVGDEQFF. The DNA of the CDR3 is TGTGTCAGCAGCTTCGTGGGCGATGAGCAGTTCTTC.

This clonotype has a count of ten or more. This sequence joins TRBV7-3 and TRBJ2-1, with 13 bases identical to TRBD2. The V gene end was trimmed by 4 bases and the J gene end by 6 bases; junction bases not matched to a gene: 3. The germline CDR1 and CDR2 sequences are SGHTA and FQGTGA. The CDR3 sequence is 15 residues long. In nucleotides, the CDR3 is TGTGCCAGCAGCTCTACTAGCGGGAGGGCCAATGAGCAGTTCTTC. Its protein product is CASSSTSGRANEQFF.

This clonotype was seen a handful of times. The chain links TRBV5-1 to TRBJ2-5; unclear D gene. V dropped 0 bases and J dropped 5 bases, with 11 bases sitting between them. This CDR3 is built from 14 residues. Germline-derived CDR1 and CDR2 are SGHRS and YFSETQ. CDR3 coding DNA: TGCGCCAGCAGCTTGGCGCAGATCGGGGAGACCCAGTACTTC. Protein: CASSLAQIGETQYF.

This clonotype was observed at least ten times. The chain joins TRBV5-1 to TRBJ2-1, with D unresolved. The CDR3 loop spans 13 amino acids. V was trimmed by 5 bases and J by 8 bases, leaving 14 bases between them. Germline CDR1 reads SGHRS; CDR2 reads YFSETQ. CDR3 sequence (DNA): TGCGCCAGCAGTTACACACTGGCCCATGAGCAGTTCTTC. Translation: CASSYTLAHEQFF.

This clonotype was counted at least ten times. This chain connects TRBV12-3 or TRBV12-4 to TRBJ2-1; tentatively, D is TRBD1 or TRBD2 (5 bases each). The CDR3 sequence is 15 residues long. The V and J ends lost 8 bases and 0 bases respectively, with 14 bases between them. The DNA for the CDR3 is TGTGCCAGCCGCCGGGACCCTAGCTCCTACAATGAGCAGTTCTTC. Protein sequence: CASRRDPSSYNEQFF.

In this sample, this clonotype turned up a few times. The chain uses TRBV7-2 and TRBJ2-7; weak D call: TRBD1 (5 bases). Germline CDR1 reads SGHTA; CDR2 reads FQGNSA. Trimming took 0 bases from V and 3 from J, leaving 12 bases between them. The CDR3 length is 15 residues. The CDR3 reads CASSLAAGKGYEQYV. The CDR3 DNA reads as TGTGCCAGCAGCTTAGCGGCAGGGAAAGGCTACGAGCAGTACGTC.

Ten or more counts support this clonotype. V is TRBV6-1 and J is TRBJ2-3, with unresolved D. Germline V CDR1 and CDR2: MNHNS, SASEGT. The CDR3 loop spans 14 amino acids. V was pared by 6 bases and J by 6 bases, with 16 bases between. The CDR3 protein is CASRNPPNEDTQYF. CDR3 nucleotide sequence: TGTGCCAGCAGAAACCCACCCAATGAGGATACGCAGTATTTT.

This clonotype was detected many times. The CDR3 DNA is TGCAGTGCTAGAGAGAGACTAGCGGGGGAGTGGGGGGCAGATACGCAGTATTTT. Its protein is CSARERLAGEWGADTQYF. V usage is TRBV20-1 and J usage is TRBJ2-3, with 12 bases lining up with TRBD2. CDR1 and CDR2 (germline): DFQATT, SNEGSKA (reference sequence). CDR3 length: 18 amino acids. The trim removed 0 bases at V and 4 bases at J, leaving 11 bases unmatched.

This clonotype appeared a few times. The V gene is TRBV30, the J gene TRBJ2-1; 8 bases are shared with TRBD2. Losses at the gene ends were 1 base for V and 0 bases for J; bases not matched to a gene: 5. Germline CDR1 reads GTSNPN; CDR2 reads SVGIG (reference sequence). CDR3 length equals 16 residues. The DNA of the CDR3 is TGTGCCTGGAGTGGCACCGGGACTAGCTCCTACAATGAGCAGTTCTTC. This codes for CAWSGTGTSSYNEQFF.

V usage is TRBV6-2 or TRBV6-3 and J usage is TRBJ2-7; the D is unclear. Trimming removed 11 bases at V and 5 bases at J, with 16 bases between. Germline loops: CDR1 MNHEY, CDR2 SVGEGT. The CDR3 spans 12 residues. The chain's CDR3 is CASAAEFHEQYF. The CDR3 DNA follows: TGTGCCTCGGCGGCAGAGTTTCACGAGCAGTACTTC.

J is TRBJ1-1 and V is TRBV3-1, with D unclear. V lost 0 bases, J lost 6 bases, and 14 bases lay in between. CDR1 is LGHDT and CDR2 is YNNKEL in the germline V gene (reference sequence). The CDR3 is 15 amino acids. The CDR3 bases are TGTGCCAGCAGCCAAGATCTGGTAAGCAGCGCTGAAGCTTTCTTT. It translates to CASSQDLVSSAEAFF.

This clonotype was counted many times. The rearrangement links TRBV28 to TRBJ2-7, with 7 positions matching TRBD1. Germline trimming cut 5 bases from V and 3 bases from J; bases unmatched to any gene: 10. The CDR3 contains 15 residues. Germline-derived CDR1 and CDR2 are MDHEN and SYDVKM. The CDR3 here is CASSLFGQGVYEQYF. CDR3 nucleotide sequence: TGTGCCAGCAGTCTATTTGGGCAGGGGGTCTACGAGCAGTACTTC.

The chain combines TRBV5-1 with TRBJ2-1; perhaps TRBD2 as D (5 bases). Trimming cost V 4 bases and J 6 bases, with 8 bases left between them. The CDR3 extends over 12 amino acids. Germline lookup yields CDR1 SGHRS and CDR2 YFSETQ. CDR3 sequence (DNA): TGCGCCAGCAGCCCAGAGGGCAATGAGCAGTTCTTC. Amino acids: CASSPEGNEQFF.

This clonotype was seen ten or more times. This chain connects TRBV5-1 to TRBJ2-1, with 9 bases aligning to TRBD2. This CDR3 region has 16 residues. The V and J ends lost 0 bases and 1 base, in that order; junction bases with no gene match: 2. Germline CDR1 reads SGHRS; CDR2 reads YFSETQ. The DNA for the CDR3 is TGCGCCAGCAGCTTGGGACTAGCGGTTTCCTACAATGAGCAGTTCTTC. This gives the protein CASSLGLAVSYNEQFF.

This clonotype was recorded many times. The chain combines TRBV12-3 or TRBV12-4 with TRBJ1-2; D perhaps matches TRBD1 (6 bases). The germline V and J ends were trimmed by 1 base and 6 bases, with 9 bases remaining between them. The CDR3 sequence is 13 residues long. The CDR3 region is CASSLEGVDGYTF. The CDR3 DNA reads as TGTGCCAGCAGTTTAGAGGGGGTCGATGGCTACACCTTC.

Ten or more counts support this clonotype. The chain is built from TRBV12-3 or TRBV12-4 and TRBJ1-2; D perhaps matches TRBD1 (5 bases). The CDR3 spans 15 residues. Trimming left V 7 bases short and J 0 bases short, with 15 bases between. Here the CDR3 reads CASTLGLRANYGYTF. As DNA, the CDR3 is TGTGCCAGCACTTTGGGACTGCGTGCTAACTATGGCTACACCTTC.

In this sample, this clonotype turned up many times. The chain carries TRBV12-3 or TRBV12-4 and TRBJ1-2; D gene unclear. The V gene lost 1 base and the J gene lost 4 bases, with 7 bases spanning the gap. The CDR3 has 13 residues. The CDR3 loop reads CASSLGGSYGYTF. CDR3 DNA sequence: TGTGCCAGCAGTTTAGGCGGTTCCTATGGCTACACCTTC.

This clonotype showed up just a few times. CDR3 loop: CASSQQQDLSYNEQFF. CDR3 coding DNA: TGCGCCAGCAGCCAGCAGCAGGATCTCTCCTACAATGAGCAGTTCTTC. This chain links TRBV4-1 with TRBJ2-1; the D is unclear. From germline, CDR1 is MGHRA and CDR2 YSYEKL. Trimming stripped 3 bases from V and 0 bases from J, with 12 bases between. This CDR3 contains 16 residues.

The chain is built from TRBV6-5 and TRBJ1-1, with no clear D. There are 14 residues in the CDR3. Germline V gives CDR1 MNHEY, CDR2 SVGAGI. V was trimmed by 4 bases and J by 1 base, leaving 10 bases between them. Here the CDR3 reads CASSWLDKNTEAFF. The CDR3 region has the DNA TGTGCCAGCAGTTGGCTCGATAAGAACACTGAAGCTTTCTTT.

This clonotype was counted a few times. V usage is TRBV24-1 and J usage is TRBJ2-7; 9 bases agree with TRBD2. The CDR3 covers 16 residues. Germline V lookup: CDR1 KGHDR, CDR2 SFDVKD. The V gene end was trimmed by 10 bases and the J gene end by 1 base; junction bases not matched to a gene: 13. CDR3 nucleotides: TGTGCCACTTTTCCGCGGGGGGGTACAGGATCCTACGAGCAGTACGTC. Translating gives CATFPRGGTGSYEQYV.

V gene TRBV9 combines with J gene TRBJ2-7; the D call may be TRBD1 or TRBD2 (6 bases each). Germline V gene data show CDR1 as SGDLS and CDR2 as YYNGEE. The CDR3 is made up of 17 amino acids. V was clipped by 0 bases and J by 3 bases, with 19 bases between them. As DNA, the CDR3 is TGTGCCAGCAGCGTAGCGGGACTGGGGGCCACAAGCTACGAGCAGTACTTC. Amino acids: CASSVAGLGATSYEQYF.